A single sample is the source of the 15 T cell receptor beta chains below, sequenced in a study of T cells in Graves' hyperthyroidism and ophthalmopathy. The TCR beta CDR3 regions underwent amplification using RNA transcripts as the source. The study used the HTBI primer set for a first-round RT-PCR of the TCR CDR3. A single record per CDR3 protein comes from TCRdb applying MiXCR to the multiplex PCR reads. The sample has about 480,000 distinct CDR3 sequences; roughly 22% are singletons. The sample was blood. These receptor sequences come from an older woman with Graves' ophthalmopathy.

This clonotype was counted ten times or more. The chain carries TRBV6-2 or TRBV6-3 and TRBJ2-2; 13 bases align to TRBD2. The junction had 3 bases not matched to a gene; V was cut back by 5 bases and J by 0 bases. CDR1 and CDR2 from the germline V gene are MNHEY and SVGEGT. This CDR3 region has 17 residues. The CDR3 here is CASSRTSGRSNTGELFF. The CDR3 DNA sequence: TGTGCCAGCAGTCGGACTAGCGGGAGATCGAACACCGGGGAGCTGTTTTTT.

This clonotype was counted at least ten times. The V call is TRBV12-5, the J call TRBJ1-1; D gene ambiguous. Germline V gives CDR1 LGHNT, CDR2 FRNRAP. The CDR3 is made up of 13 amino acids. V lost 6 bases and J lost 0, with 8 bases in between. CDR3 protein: CASGGELNTEAFF. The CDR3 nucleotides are TGTGCTAGTGGCGGAGAACTGAACACTGAAGCTTTCTTT.

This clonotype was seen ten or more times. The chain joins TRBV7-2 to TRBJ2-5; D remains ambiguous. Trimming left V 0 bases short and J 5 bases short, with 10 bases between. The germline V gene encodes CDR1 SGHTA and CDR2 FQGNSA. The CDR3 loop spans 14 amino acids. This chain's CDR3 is CASSLASSLETQYF. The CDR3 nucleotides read TGTGCCAGCAGCTTAGCGTCTAGTCTGGAGACCCAGTACTTC. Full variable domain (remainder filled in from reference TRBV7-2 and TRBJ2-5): GAGVSQSPSNKVTEKGKDVELRCDPISGHTALYWYRQSLGQGLEFLIYFQGNSAPDKSGLPSDRFSAERTGGSVSTLTIQRTQQEDSAVYLCASSLASSLETQYFGPGTRLLVL.

The CDR3 is CATLDSGSYEQYF. CDR3 coding DNA: TGTGCCACCCTGGACAGTGGCTCCTACGAGCAGTACTTC. This chain uses TRBV6-1 with TRBJ2-7; TRBD1 might be the D (6 bases). The ends were cut back, 10 bases at V and 0 bases at J, with 13 bases in the middle. Germline V gene data show CDR1 as MNHNS and CDR2 as SASEGT. The CDR3 is made up of 13 amino acids.

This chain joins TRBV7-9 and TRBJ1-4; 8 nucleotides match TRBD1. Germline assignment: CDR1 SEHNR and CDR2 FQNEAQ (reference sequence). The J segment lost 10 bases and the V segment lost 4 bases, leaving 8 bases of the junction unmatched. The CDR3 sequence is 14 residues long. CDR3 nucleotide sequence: TGTGCCAGCAGCTCTTCCGACAGGGGCCGAAAACTGTTTTTT. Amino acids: CASSSSDRGRKLFF.

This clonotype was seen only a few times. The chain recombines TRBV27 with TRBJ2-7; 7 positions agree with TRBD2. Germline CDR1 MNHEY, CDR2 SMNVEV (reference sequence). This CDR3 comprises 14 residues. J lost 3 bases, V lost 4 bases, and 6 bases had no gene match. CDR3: CASSWEGRNYEQYF. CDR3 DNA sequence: TGTGCCAGCAGTTGGGAGGGCAGGAACTACGAGCAGTACTTC.

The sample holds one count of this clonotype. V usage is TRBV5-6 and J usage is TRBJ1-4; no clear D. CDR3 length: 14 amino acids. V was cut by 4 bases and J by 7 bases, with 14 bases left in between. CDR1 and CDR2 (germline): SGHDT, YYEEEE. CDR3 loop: CASSRAPEGEKLFF. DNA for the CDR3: TGTGCCAGCAGCAGGGCCCCAGAGGGTGAAAAACTGTTTTTT.

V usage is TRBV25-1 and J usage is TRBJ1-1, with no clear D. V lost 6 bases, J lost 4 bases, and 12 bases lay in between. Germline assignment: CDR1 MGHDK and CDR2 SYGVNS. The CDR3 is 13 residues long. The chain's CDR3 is CASSPEWSTEAFF. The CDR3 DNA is TGTGCCAGCAGCCCTGAATGGAGCACTGAAGCTTTCTTT.

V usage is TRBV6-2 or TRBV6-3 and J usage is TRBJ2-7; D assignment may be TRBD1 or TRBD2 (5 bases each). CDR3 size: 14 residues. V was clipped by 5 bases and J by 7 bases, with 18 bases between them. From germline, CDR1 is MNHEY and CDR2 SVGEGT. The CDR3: CASSGELRAHEQYF. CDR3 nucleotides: TGTGCCAGCAGTGGGGAGCTCAGGGCGCATGAGCAGTACTTC.

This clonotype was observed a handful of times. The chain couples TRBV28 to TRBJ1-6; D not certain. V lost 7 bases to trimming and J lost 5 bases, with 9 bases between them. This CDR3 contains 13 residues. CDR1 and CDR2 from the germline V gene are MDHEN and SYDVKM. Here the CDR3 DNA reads TGTGCCAGCAAAACAACTAATAATTCACCCCTCCACTTT. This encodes CASKTTNNSPLHF.

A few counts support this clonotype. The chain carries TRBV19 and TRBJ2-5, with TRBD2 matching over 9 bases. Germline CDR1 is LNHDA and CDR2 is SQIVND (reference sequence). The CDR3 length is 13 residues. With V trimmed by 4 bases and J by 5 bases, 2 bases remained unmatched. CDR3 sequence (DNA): TGTGCCAGTAGTACGGGACTAGCTGAGACCCAGTACTTC. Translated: CASSTGLAETQYF.

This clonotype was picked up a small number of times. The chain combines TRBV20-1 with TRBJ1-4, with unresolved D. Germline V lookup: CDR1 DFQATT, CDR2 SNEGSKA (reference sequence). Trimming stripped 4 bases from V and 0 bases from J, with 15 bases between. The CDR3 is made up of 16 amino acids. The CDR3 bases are TGCAGTGCTAAACAATTTCATACAGCAACTAATGAAAAACTGTTTTTT. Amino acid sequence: CSAKQFHTATNEKLFF.

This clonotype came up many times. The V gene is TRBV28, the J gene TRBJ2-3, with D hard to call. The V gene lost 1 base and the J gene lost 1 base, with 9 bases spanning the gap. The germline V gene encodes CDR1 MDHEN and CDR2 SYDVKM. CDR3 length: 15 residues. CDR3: CASSLLAGRTDTQYF. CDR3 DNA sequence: TGTGCCAGCAGTTTATTGGCAGGTCGCACAGATACGCAGTATTTT.

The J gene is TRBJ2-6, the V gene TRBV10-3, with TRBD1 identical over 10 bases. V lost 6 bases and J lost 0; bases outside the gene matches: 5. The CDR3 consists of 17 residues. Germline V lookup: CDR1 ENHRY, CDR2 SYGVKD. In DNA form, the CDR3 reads TGTGCCATCAGATCCGGGACAGGGGTCTCTGGGGCCAACGTCCTGACTTTC. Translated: CAIRSGTGVSGANVLTF.

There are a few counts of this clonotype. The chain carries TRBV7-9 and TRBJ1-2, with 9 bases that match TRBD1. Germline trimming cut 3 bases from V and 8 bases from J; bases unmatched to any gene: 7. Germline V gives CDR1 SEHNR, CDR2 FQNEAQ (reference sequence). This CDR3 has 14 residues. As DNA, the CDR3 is TGTGCCAGCAGCTTCTCGGACAGGGGCCGCGGCTACACCTTC. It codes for CASSFSDRGRGYTF.